The TCR beta chain described here comes from a study of lymphopenia after photon versus proton radiotherapy. Study-level results: Post-nadir TCR diversity decline inversely tracked overall survival among those who died. Survival link was tested only in deceased patients; proton benefit remains a possibility. Oligoclonal CD8+ Temra expansion after nadir drove photon patients' diversity drop. Proton therapy kept repertoires fairly stable, unlike photons, which gained effector/memory cells.

To note about this clone: The antigen is undetermined.

Repertoires were generated with immunoSEQ multiplex PCR, while TCRdb's copy carries only in-frame clones and drops some. The sample has around 30,000 clones; roughly nine tenths are singletons. The material was peripheral blood, obtained from a patient treated with photon-based radiotherapy. This TCR derives from a woman between 50 and 59 years old with pancreatic cancer.

The CDR3 DNA reads as TGCAGCGTTGCTCTAGGGGACTATGGCTACACCTTC. It codes for CSVALGDYGYTF. This chain connects TRBV29-1 to TRBJ1-2, with D possibly matching TRBD1 (5 bases). The CDR3 runs 12 residues. Germline V gene lookup returns CDR1 SQVTM and CDR2 ANQGSEA. The V end was cut by 4 bases, the J end by 3 bases, with 9 bases between.